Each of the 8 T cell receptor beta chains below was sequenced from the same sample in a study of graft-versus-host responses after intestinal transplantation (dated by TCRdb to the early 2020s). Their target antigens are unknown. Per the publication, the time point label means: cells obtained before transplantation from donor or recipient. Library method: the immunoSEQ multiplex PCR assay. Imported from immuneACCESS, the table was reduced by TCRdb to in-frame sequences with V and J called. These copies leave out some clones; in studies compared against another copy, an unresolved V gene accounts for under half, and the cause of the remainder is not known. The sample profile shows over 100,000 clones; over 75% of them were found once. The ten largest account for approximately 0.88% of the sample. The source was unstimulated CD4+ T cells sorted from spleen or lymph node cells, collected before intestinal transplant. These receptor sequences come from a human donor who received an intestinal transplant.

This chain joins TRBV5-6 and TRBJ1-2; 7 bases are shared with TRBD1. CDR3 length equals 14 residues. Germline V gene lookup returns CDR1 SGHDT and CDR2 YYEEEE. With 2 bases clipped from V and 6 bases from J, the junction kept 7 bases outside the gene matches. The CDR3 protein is CASSLRQGVHGYTF. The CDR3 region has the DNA TGTGCCAGCAGCTTAAGACAGGGAGTACATGGCTACACCTTC.

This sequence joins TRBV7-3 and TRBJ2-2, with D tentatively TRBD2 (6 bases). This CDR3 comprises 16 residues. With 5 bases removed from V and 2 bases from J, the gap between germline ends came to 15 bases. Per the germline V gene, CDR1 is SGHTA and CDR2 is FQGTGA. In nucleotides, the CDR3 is TGTGCCAGCAGCCCGTTGGGGGGTTCTAACACCGGGGAGCTGTTTTTT. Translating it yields CASSPLGGSNTGELFF.

The CDR3 loop reads CASSDDLSPSSEQYF. Written as DNA, the CDR3 is TGTGCCAGCAGTGACGACCTCTCCCCCTCGTCCGAGCAGTACTTC. The chain is built from TRBV2 and TRBJ2-7; D gene uncertain. CDR1 is SNHLY and CDR2 is FYNNEI in the germline V gene. V was trimmed by 3 bases and J by 6 bases, leaving 18 bases between them. This CDR3 is built from 15 residues. The complete variable domain, with remaining parts taken from reference TRBV2 and TRBJ2-7, reads EPEVTQTPSHQVTQMGQEVILRCVPISNHLYFYWYRQILGQKVEFLVSFYNNEISEKSEIFDDQFSVERPDGSNFTLKIRSTKLEDSAMYFCASSDDLSPSSEQYFGPGTRLTVT.

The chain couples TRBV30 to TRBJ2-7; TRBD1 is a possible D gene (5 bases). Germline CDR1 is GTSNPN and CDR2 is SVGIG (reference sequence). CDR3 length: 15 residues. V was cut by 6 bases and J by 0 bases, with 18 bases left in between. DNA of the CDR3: TGTGCCTGTCTAAGTGACAGTTCCCGCTCCTACGAGCAGTACTTC. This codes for CACLSDSSRSYEQYF.

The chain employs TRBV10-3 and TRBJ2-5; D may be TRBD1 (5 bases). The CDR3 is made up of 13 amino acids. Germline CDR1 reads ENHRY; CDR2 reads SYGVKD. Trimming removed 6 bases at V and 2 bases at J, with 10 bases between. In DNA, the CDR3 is TGTGCCATCAGCCTGGACATTCAAGAGACCCAGTACTTC. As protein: CAISLDIQETQYF.

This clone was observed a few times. The CDR3 nucleotides are TGTGCCAGTAGTATCAGGGCAGGGGGCAATCAGCCCCAGCATTTT. Its translation: CASSIRAGGNQPQHF. The rearrangement links TRBV19 to TRBJ1-5, with a possible D match to TRBD1 (6 bases). V was clipped by 3 bases and J by 2 bases, with 11 bases between them. Germline V gene sequence: CDR1 LNHDA, CDR2 SQIVND (reference sequence). The CDR3 covers 15 residues.

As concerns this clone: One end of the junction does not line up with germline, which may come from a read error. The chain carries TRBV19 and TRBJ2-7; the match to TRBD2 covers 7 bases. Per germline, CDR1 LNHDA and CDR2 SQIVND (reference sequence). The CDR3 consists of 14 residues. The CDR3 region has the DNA TGTGCCAGTAGTATTCGCGGGAGTGGGGGTTTTCCAAGCTTC. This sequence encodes CASSIRGSGGFPSF.

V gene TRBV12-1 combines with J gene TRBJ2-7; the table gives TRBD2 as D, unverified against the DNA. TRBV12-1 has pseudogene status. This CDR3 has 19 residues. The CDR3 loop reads CASSFESWDSQTPFYEQYF. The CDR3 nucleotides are TGTGCCAGCAGCTTTGAATCGTGGGACTCTCAAACCCCCTTCTACGAGCAGTACTTC.